This T cell receptor beta chain is drawn from a study of CD8 T cells in ankylosing spondylitis. Notes on the study in general: Typical of ankylosing spondylitis blood, it appeared, was a TCR beta motif of seven to nine highly homologous variants. Matched ankylosing spondylitis synovial fluid reportedly contained a significantly enriched population of disease-linked clones.

This clonotype turned up a few times. Its antigen is undetermined. The germline V gene has CDR1 SGHAT and CDR2 FQNNGV. Trimming removed 0 bases from V and 3 bases from J, with 9 bases in between. This CDR3 region has 15 residues. Molecular-barcoded quantitative 5'-RACE produced these TCR beta libraries. TCRdb re-called the 5' RACE reads through MiXCR, storing one row per CDR3 protein. This sample has around 440,000 distinct CDR3 sequences, with roughly 15% found just once. The receptor was derived from a male donor with ankylosing spondylitis. The genes are TRBV11-2 and TRBJ2-1, with D uncertain. The specimen was blood, either unsorted or a sorted T cell fraction (not recorded which). In DNA, the CDR3 is TGTGCCAGCAGCTTAGACGGATTGGACTACAATGAGCAGTTCTTC. Translating it yields CASSLDGLDYNEQFF.